This paragraph covers one TCR beta chain sequence. Trimming at V came to 3 bases and at J to 4 bases, leaving 3 bases not matched to a gene. Germline values: CDR1 SGHTA, CDR2 FQGNSA. CDR3 length: 14 amino acids. Study processing details: Amplification from reference gene primers served as the basis for estimated nucleated cell counts. Here immunoSEQ multiplex PCR was the method, and the copy in TCRdb shows in-frame clones only, minus some. For V, J and clone size, that table is used; D and trimming come from the DNA. Of under 200,000 clones detected, around nine tenths appear once; the ten largest clones hold around 1.7%. These data belong to a study of blood T cell repertoires in COVID-19. About the study: The United States, Italy and Spain provided the acute and convalescent COVID-19 samples. In each case, the material was cDNA or gDNA derived from T cells, B-cell-depleted T cells, or PBMCs.

The clonotype was recovered from a man aged 18 to 30 with active or convalescent COVID-19. The sample consisted of peripheral blood. V and J are TRBV7-2 and TRBJ2-3, with 8 positions matching TRBD1. Written as DNA, the CDR3 is TGTGCCAGCAGCTTCAGGGGGCCTCCAGATACGCAGTATTTT. Its protein product is CASSFRGPPDTQYF.